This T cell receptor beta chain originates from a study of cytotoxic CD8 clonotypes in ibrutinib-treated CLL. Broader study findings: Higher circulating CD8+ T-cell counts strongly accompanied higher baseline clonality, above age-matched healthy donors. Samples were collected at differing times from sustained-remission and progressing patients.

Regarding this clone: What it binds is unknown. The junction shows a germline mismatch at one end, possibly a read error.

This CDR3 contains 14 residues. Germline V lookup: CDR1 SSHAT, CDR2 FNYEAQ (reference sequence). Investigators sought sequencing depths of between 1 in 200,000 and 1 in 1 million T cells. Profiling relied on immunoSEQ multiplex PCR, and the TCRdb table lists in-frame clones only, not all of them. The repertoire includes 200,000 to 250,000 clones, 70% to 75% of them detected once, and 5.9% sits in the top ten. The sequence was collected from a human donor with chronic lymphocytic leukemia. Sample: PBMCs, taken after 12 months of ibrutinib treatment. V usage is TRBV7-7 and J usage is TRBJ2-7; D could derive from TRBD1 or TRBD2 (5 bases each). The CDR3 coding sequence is TGTGCTAGCAGCTTAGGGGACCAGGACGGCGAGCAGTACTTC. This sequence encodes CASSLGDQDGEQYF.